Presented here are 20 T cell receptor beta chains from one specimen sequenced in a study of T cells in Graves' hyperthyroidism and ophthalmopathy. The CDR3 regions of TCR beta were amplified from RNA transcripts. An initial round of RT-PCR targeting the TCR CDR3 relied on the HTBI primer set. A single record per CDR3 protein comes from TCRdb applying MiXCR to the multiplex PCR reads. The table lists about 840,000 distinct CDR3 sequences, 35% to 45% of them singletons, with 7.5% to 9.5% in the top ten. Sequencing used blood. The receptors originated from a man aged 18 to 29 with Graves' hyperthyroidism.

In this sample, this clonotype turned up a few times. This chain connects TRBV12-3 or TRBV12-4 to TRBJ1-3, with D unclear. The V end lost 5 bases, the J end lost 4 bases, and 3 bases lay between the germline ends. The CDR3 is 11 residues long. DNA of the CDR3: TGTGCCAGCAGTATGGGAAACACCATATATTTT. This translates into CASSMGNTIYF.

CDR3 bases: TGTGCCAGCAGCTTGCTCCGGGGCCCAGATACGCAGTATTTT. Translating it yields CASSLLRGPDTQYF. V is TRBV25-1 and J is TRBJ2-3; possibly TRBD1 or TRBD2 for D (5 bases each). This CDR3 has 14 amino acids. Trimming removed 6 bases from V and 4 bases from J, with 14 bases in between. Germline V gives CDR1 MGHDK, CDR2 SYGVNS.

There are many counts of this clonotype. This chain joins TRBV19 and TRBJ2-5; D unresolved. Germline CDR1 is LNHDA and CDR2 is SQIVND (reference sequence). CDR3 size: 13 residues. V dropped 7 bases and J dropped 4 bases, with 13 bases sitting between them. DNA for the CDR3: TGTGCCAGTACCCCGGGCCAGCGAGAGACCCAGTACTTC. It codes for CASTPGQRETQYF.

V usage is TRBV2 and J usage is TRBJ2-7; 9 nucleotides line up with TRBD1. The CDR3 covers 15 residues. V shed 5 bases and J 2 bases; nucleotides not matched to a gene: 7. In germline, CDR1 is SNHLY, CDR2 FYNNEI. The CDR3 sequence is CASSYSRTGAYEQYF. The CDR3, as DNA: TGTGCCAGCAGTTACTCGAGGACAGGGGCCTACGAGCAGTACTTC.

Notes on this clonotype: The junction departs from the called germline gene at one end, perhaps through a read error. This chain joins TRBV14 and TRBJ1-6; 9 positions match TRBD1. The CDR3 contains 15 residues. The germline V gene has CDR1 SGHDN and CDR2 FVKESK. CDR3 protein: CASSRTGVYKSPLHF. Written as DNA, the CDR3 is TGTGCCAGCAGCCGGACAGGGGTATATAAATCACCCCTCCACTTT.

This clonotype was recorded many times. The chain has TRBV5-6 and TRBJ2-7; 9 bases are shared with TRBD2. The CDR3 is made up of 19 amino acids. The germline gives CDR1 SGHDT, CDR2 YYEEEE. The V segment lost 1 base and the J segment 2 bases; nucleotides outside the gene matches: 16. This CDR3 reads CASSLRATDGSGSPYEQYF. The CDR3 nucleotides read TGTGCCAGCAGCTTGAGGGCCACCGACGGTAGCGGGAGCCCCTACGAGCAGTACTTC.

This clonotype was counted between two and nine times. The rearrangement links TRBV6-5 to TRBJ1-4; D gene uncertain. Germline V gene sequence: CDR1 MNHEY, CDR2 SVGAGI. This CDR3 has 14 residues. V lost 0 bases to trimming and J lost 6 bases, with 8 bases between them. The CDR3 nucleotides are TGTGCCAGCAGTTACTCCCGGTGGGATGAAAAACTGTTTTTT. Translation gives CASSYSRWDEKLFF.

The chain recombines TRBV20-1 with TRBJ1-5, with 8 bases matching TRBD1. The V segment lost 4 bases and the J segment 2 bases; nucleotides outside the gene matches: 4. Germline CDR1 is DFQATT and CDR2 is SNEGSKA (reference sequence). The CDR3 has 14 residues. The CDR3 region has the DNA TGCAGTGCTACCCAGACAGGGGGCAATCAGCCCCAGCATTTT. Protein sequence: CSATQTGGNQPQHF.

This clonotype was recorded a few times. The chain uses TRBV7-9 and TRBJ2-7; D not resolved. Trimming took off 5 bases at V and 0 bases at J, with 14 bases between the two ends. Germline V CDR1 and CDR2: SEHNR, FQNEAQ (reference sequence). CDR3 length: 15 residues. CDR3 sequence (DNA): TGTGCCAGCAGCCAAGATTATCACGGCTCCTACGAGCAGTACTTC. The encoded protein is CASSQDYHGSYEQYF.

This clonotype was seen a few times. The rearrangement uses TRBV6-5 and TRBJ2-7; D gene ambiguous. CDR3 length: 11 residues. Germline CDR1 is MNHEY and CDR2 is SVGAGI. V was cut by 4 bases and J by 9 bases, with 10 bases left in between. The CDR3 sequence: CASSLRIGQYF. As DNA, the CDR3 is TGTGCCAGCAGTTTGAGGATCGGGCAGTACTTC.

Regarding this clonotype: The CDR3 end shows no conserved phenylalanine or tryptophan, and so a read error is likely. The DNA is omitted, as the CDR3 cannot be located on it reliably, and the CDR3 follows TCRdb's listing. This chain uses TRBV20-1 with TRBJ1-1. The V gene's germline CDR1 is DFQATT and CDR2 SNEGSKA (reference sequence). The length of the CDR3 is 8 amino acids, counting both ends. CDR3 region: CSALEGRG.

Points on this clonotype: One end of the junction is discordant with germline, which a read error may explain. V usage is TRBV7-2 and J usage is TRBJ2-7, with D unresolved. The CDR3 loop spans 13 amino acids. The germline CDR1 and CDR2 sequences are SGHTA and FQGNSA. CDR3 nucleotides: TGTGCCAGCAGCTTAGGGCGCCCCTACGGGCAGTACTTC. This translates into CASSLGRPYGQYF.

The CDR3 is CASSISREPGELFF. The CDR3 DNA is TGTGCCAGCAGCATTAGCAGGGAACCCGGGGAGCTGTTTTTT. The V and J genes are TRBV7-9 and TRBJ2-2, with TRBD1 as a possible D gene (5 bases). Trimming pared 5 bases from V and 6 bases from J, leaving 13 bases between. The CDR3 runs 14 residues. Germline CDR1 reads SEHNR; CDR2 reads FQNEAQ (reference sequence).

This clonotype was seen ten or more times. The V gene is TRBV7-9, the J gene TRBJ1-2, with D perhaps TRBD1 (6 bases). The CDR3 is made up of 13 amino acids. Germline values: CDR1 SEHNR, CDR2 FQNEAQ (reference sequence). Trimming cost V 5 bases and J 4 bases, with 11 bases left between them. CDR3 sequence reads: CASSLGTTYGYTF. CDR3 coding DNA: TGTGCCAGCAGCCTCGGGACAACCTATGGCTACACCTTC.

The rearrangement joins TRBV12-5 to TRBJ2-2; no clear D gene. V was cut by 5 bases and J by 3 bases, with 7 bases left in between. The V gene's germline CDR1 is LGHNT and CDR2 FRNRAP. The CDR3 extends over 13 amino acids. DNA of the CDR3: TGTGCTAGTGGTCCCGCACACACCGGGGAGCTGTTTTTT. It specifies CASGPAHTGELFF.

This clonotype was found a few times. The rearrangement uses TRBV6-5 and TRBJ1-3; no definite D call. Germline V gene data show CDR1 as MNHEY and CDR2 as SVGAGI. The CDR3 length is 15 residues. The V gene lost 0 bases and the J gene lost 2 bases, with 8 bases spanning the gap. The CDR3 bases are TGTGCCAGCAGTTACTCGTTTGGGACTGGAAACACCATATATTTT. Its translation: CASSYSFGTGNTIYF.

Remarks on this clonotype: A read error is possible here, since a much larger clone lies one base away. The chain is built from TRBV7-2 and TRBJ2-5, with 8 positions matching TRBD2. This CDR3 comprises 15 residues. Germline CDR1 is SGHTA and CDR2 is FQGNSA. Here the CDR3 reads CASTTTGLAWETQHF. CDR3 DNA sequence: TGTGCCAGCACCACTACTGGACTAGCTTGGGAGACCCAGCACTTC.

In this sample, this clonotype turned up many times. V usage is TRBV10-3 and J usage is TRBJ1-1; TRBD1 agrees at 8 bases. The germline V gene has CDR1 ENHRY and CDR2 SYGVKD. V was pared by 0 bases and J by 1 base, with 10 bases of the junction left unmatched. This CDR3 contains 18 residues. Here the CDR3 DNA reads TGTGCCATCAGTGAGTCCCCCGGACAGGGAAGGACGAACACTGAAGCTTTCTTT. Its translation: CAISESPGQGRTNTEAFF.

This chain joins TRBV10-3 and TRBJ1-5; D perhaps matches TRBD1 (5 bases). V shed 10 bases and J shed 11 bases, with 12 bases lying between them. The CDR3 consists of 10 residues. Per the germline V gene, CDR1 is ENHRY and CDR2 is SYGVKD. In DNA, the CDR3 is TGTGCCACCGGAGGGGAGACCCAGCATTTT. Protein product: CATGGETQHF.

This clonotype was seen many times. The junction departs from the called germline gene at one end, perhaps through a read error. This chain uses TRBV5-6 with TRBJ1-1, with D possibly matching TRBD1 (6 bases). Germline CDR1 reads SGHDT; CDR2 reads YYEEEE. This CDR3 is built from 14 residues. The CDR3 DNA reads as TGCGCCAGCAGCCTCGGGGCAGGGGACACTGAAGCTTTCTTT. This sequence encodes CASSLGAGDTEAFF.